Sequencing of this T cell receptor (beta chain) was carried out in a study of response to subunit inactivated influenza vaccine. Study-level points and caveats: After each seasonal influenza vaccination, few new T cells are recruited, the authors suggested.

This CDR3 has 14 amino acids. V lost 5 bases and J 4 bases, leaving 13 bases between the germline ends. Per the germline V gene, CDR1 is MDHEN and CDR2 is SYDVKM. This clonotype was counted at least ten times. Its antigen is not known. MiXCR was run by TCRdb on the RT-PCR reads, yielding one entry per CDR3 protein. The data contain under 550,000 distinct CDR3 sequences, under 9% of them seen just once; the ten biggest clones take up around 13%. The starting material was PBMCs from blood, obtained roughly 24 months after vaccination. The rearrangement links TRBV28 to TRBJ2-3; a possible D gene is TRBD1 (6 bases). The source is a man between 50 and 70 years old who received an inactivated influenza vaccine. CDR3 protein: CASSVGHTPDTQYF. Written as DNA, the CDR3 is TGTGCCAGCAGTGTGGGACATACTCCAGATACGCAGTATTTT.